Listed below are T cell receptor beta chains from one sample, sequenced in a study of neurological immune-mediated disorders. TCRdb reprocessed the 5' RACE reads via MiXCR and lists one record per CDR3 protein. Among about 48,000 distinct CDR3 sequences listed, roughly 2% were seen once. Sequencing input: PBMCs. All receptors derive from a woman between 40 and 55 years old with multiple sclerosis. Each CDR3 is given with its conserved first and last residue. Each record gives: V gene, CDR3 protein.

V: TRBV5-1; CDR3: CASSARAPGELFF
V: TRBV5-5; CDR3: CASSLELVSDTQYF
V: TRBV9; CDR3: CASSVYSGLGYGYTF
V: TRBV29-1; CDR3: CSVGAGSAEAFF
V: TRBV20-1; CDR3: CSARLLTAETQYF
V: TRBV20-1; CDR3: CSAPGTSGGRSTDTQYF
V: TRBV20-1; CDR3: CSALITGDTQYF
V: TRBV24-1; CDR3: CATSAARPQPQHF
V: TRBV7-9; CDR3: CASTLGAQETQYF
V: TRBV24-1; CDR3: CATSDPIPGQGETQYF
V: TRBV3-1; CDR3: CASSLAATGRAGEKLFF
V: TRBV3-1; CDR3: CASSQDTSGGARDTQYF